This T cell receptor beta chain emerged from a study of radiotherapy plus CTLA-4 blockade in lung cancer. Study-wide context: Patients showed objective responses in roughly 19% of cases and disease control in approximately 28%. General study findings and limits: After treatment with radiotherapy plus ipilimumab, TCR clones that came from the tumor expanded in blood.

People whose metastatic non-small-cell lung cancer was chemo-refractory got focal radiation along with CTLA-4 blockade by ipilimumab. About this clone: The antigen is undetermined.

V was cut by 3 bases and J by 4 bases, with 10 bases left in between. Germline V CDR1 and CDR2: LNHDA, SQIVND (reference sequence). The CDR3 covers 13 residues. Assay used: immunoSEQ multiplex PCR; TCRdb lists only in-frame clones, some missing. The sample has tens of thousands of clones; about 73% are singletons. The sequenced sample was peripheral blood, obtained from a patient treated with radiotherapy plus ipilimumab. The J gene is TRBJ2-7, the V gene TRBV19; D perhaps matches TRBD1 (6 bases). The TCR comes from a human donor with non-small cell lung cancer who had stable disease on radiotherapy plus ipilimumab. Here the CDR3 reads CASSITGFYEQYF. CDR3 nucleotide sequence: TGTGCCAGTAGTATCACAGGGTTTTACGAGCAGTACTTC.